The rows below give T cell receptor beta chains drawn from one sample of a study of OX40 agonist ivuxolimab in advanced cancers. Measured with immunoSEQ multiplex PCR; TCRdb has only the in-frame clones, and not every one. The data contain roughly 64,000 clones, approximately 88% of them singletons. Material: CD4+ or CD8+ T cells sorted from blood, obtained in a trial of the OX40 agonist ivuxolimab. These receptors were obtained from an adult with an advanced solid tumor such as melanoma, head and neck, liver or kidney cancer. Both conserved end residues are part of each CDR3. The order of the fields is J gene, CDR3 length, D gene, clone size, V gene, CDR3 DNA, CDR3 protein. The D gene is left open where the match is weak. The listing skips clone size in some rows; elsewhere it reads once, few, many or a size class.

TRBJ2-3,15,TRBD2,.,TRBV6-5,TGTGCCAGCAGATCCAGACTAGCGGGGAAACATACGCAGTATTTT,CASRSRLAGKHTQYF
TRBJ2-3,14,.,once,TRBV12-5,TGTGCTAGTGGTTTGCTGACTAGTTCAGATACGCAGTATTTT,CASGLLTSSDTQYF
TRBJ1-2,14,.,once,TRBV18,TGTGCCAGCTCACCTTCCCGGGACTCCTATGGCTACACCTTC,CASSPSRDSYGYTF
TRBJ1-1,14,.,.,TRBV6-5,TGTGCCAGCAGATTCGACACAGTGAACACTGAAGCTTTCTTT,CASRFDTVNTEAFF
TRBJ2-4,15,.,.,TRBV11-2,TGTGCCAGCAGCCTGGGACCCTCTCGAGGAAACATTCAGTACTTC,CASSLGPSRGNIQYF
TRBJ2-2,14,.,.,TRBV21-1,TGTGCCAGCGGTATTCGAGTGAACACCGGGGAGCTGTTTTTT,CASGIRVNTGELFF
TRBJ2-6,16,TRBD1,.,TRBV7-9,TGTGCCAGCAGCCGGACAGGGGGCTCTGGGGCCAACGTCCTGACTTTC,CASSRTGGSGANVLTF
TRBJ2-5,14,TRBD1,.,TRBV5-1,TGCGCCAGCCAAATGGGACAGCACCAAGAGACCCAGTACTTC,CASQMGQHQETQYF
TRBJ2-7,16,.,.,TRBV4-1,TGCGCCAGCAGCCAAGCTATGACCGGGACGACCTACGAGCAGTACTTC,CASSQAMTGTTYEQYF
TRBJ2-7,17,.,.,TRBV19,TGTGCCAGTAGTATCATCCCGGCGCGCGGGGCCTCCTACGAGCAGTACTTC,CASSIIPARGASYEQYF
TRBJ1-4,13,.,.,TRBV7-6,TGTGCCAGCAGCTTGGGAGCTAATGAAAAACTGTTTTTT,CASSLGANEKLFF
TRBJ2-2,15,TRBD1,.,TRBV6-5,TGTGCCAGCAGTTATCAGGGGGCGAACACCGGGGAGCTGTTTTTT,CASSYQGANTGELFF
TRBJ1-2,14,TRBD1,.,TRBV7-3,TGTGCCAGCAGCCTAGGACAGGGGAACTATGGCTACACCTTC,CASSLGQGNYGYTF
TRBJ1-2,12,.,.,TRBV19,TGTGCCAGCTCGGACCTAAGCTATGGCTACACCTTC,CASSDLSYGYTF
TRBJ1-1,16,.,.,TRBV11-1,TGTGCCAGCAGCCCGGGACTCCCCGCGAGGGGCACTGAAGCTTTCTTT,CASSPGLPARGTEAFF
TRBJ2-3,12,.,.,TRBV11-3,TGTGCCAGCAGCCCAAACACAGATACGCAGTATTTT,CASSPNTDTQYF
TRBJ1-2,14,.,few,TRBV14,TGTGCCAGCAGCCCCCGTGGGGGGGCAGGAGGCTACACCTTC,CASSPRGGAGGYTF
TRBJ2-7,15,.,.,TRBV27,TGTGCCAGCAGTTTAGGGGCTGTGGGGCGCTACGAGCAGTACTTC,CASSLGAVGRYEQYF
TRBJ2-7,13,TRBD1,.,TRBV29-1,TGCAGCGTTCGTGGGACAGTAACCTACGAGCAGTACTTC,CSVRGTVTYEQYF
TRBJ1-2,13,.,.,TRBV28,TGTGCCAGCAGTCTTACTGATGTCTATGGCTACACCTTC,CASSLTDVYGYTF
TRBJ2-7,15,TRBD1,.,TRBV5-5,TGTGCCAGCAGCCCGGCGGTTACAGGGGCCTACGAGCAGTACTTC,CASSPAVTGAYEQYF
TRBJ1-2,12,.,.,TRBV29-1,TGCAGCGTAGGGACCGGAAGGGATGGCTACACCTTC,CSVGTGRDGYTF
TRBJ2-3,14,TRBD2,.,TRBV7-6,TGTGCCAGCAGCAGTACTAGCGCCACAGATACGCAGTATTTT,CASSSTSATDTQYF
TRBJ1-1,14,.,once,TRBV5-5,TGTGCCAGCAGCCATTCCGCAGCTAACACTGAAGCTTTCTTT,CASSHSAANTEAFF
TRBJ2-3,15,TRBD1,.,TRBV5-1,TGCGCCAGCAGCCTACAGGGGGTGGGCACAGATACGCAGTATTTT,CASSLQGVGTDTQYF
TRBJ2-5,14,.,.,TRBV4-3,TGCGCCAGCAGCCAAGATCACTTTCAAGAGACCCAGTACTTC,CASSQDHFQETQYF
TRBJ2-5,17,TRBD1,.,TRBV4-3,TGCGCCAGCAGCCAAGTCGGTGGGCAGGGGGCCCAAGAGACCCAGTACTTC,CASSQVGGQGAQETQYF
TRBJ2-7,14,.,.,TRBV6-4,TGTGCCAGCTTCGACGTCGGGCCCTCCTACGAGCAGTACTTC,CASFDVGPSYEQYF
TRBJ2-2,15,.,.,TRBV5-1,TGCGCCAGCAGCTTGGCGGGGCTGAACACCGGGGAGCTGTTTTTT,CASSLAGLNTGELFF
TRBJ2-3,17,.,.,TRBV11-3,TGTGCCAGCAGCTTATTTCCTAGCACCAGAGGCACAGATACGCAGTATTTT,CASSLFPSTRGTDTQYF
TRBJ2-7,13,.,.,TRBV5-4,TGTGCCAGCAGCAAGCCGGACGGCTACGAGCAGTACTTC,CASSKPDGYEQYF
TRBJ2-5,15,TRBD1,.,TRBV6-5,TGTGCCAGCAGTTACGGGACAGGGCCACAAGAGACCCAGTACTTC,CASSYGTGPQETQYF
TRBJ2-7,19,.,.,TRBV21-1,TGTGCCAGCAGCAATTATACGGGACTAGCGGGAGGGCCCTCCTACGAGCAGTACTTC,CASSNYTGLAGGPSYEQYF
TRBJ2-7,14,.,.,TRBV5-6,TGTGCCAGCAGCCCAAGTTGGGAGGAATACGAGCAGTACTTC,CASSPSWEEYEQYF
TRBJ1-5,14,TRBD1,.,TRBV25-1,TGTGCCAGCAGTGAACCAGGGGGCTACCAGCCCCAGCATTTT,CASSEPGGYQPQHF
TRBJ2-1,13,TRBD2,.,TRBV27,TGTGCCAGCAGTAGTGTGGGGGGGAATGAGCAGTTCTTC,CASSSVGGNEQFF
TRBJ1-4,13,.,.,TRBV5-4,TGTGCCAGCAGCTTGGACGTTAATGAAAAACTGTTTTTT,CASSLDVNEKLFF
TRBJ2-7,15,.,.,TRBV10-3,TGTGCCATCAGGCCTTCGACAGGAGATCGCTACGAGCAGTACTTC,CAIRPSTGDRYEQYF
TRBJ1-1,13,.,few,TRBV29-1,TGCAGCGTTCTCAGTGCCATGAACACTGAAGCTTTCTTT,CSVLSAMNTEAFF
TRBJ2-5,15,.,.,TRBV13,TGTGCCAGCAGCTTAGGCGCCCCGGGGGTGGAGGCCCAGTACTTC,CASSLGAPGVEAQYF
TRBJ1-4,13,.,few,TRBV11-3,TGTGCCAGCAGCCCAGGACCTGATGAAAAACTGTTTTTT,CASSPGPDEKLFF
TRBJ1-2,13,.,.,TRBV5-5,TGTGCCAGCGGAGACGGGGGTAACTATGGCTACACCTTC,CASGDGGNYGYTF
TRBJ2-7,13,.,.,TRBV15,TGTGCCACCAGCAGAGACCCCTCGGGGGAGCAGTACTTC,CATSRDPSGEQYF
TRBJ2-5,18,.,.,TRBV9,TGTGCCAGCAGCCCCAGGGGGGGATCTAGCGGGTTCCAAGAGACCCAGTACTTC,CASSPRGGSSGFQETQYF
TRBJ1-1,16,TRBD1,.,TRBV5-6,TGTGCCAGCAGGTTGCGGACAGGGGTTATGAACACTGAAGCTTTCTTT,CASRLRTGVMNTEAFF